This T cell receptor (beta chain) is drawn from a study of radiation and T cells in renal cell carcinoma. Sequenced by immunoSEQ multiplex PCR; TCRdb stores in-frame clones only, minus some. The sample has about 20,000 clones, just over 60% seen once. Treatment indicated: 15 Gy SBRT to primary tumor, nephrectomy 4 weeks later. CDR3 length: 11 amino acids. The V and J ends lost 0 bases and 6 bases respectively, with 2 bases between them. Germline values: CDR1 MGHRA, CDR2 YSYEKL. The TCR originated in a woman in her 70s with renal cell carcinoma. The chain carries TRBV4-1 and TRBJ1-2; D remains unclear. Here the sequenced sample was tumor tissue, taken from a patient whose treatment included radiotherapy and nephrectomy. CDR3 region: CASSQENGYTF. The CDR3 bases are TGCGCCAGCAGCCAAGAGAATGGCTACACCTTC.